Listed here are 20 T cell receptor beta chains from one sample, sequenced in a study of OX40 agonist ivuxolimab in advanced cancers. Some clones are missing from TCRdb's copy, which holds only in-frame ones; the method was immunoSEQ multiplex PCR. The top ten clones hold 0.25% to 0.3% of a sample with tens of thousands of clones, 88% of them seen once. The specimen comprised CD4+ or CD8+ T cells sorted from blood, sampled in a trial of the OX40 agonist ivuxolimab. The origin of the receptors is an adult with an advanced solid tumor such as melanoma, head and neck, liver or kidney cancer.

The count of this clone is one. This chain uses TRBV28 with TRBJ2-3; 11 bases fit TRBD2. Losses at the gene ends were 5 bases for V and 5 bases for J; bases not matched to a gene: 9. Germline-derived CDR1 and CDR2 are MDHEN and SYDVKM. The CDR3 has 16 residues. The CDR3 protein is CASSLSSGRSGDTQYF. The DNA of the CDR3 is TGTGCCAGCAGTCTGTCTAGCGGGAGGTCTGGAGATACGCAGTATTTT.

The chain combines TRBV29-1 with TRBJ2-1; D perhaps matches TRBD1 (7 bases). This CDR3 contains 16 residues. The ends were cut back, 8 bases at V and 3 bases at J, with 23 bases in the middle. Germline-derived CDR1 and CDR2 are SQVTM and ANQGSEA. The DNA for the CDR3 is TGCAGCTCAAAGGGGGGTGGGACAGACTACTACAATGAGCAGTTCTTC. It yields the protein CSSKGGGTDYYNEQFF.

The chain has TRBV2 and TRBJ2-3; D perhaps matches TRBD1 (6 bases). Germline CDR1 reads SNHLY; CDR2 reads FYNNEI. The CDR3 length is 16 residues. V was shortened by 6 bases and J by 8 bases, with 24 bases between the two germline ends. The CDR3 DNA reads TGTGCCAGCAGCCCTGACTTGGGGGCGACGGTCGGTACGCAGTATTTT. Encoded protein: CASSPDLGATVGTQYF.

The chain's CDR3 is CASSLILAGYNEQFF. The CDR3 DNA follows: TGTGCCAGCAGCTTAATCCTAGCGGGGTACAATGAGCAGTTCTTC. The genes are TRBV7-8 and TRBJ2-1; 9 nucleotides match TRBD2. This CDR3 has 15 residues. With V trimmed by 2 bases and J by 4 bases, 3 bases remained unmatched. Germline lookup yields CDR1 SGHVS and CDR2 FQNEAQ.

CDR3 loop: CAISARTGENTEAFF. The CDR3 DNA reads TGTGCCATCAGTGCGCGGACAGGGGAGAACACTGAAGCTTTCTTT. The chain carries TRBV10-3 and TRBJ1-1, with TRBD1 identical over 9 bases. The V gene's germline CDR1 is ENHRY and CDR2 SYGVKD. V shed 4 bases and J 1 base; nucleotides not matched to a gene: 4. The CDR3 is 15 residues long.

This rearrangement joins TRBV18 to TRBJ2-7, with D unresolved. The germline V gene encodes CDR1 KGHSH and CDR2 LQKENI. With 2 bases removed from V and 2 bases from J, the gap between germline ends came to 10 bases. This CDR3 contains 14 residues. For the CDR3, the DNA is TGTGCCAGCTCACCAAGCCAAGGGACCTACGAGCAGTACTTC. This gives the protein CASSPSQGTYEQYF.

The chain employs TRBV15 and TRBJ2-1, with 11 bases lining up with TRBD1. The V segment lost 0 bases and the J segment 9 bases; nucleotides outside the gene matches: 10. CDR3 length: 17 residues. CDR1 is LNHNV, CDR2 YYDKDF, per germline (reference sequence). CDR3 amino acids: CATSRDFWTGGGPEQFF. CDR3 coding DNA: TGTGCCACCAGCAGAGATTTTTGGACAGGGGGCGGCCCTGAGCAGTTCTTC.

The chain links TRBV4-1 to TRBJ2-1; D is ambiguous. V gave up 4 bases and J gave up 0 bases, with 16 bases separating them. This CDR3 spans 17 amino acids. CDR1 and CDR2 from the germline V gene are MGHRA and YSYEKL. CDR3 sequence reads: CASSRERKVSSYNEQFF. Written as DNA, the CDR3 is TGCGCCAGCAGCCGAGAGAGGAAGGTTAGCTCCTACAATGAGCAGTTCTTC.

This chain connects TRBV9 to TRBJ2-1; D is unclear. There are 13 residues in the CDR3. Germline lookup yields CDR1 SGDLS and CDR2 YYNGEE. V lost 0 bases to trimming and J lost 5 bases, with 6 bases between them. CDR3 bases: TGTGCCAGCAGCGTAGGTGTAAACAATGAGCAGTTCTTC. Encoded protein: CASSVGVNNEQFF.

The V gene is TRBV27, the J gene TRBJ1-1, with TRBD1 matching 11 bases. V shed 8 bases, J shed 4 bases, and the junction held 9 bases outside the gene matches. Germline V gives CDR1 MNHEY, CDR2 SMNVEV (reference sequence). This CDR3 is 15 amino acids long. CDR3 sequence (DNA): TGTGCCAGCGTCCGGACAGGGGGCGCGGGCACTGAAGCTTTCTTT. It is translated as CASVRTGGAGTEAFF.

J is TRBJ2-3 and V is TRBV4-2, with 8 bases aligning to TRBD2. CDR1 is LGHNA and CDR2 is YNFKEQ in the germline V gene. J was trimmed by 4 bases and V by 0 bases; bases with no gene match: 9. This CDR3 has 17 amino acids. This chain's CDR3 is CASSQDGAGRGADTQYF. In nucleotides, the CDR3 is TGTGCCAGCAGCCAAGATGGAGCCGGGAGGGGGGCAGATACGCAGTATTTT.

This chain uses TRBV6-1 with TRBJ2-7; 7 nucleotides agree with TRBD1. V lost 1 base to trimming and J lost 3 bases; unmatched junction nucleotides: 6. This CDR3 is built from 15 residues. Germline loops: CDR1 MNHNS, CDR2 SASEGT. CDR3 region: CASSEGGQSNYEQYF. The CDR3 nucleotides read TGTGCCAGCAGTGAAGGGGGACAGTCCAACTACGAGCAGTACTTC.

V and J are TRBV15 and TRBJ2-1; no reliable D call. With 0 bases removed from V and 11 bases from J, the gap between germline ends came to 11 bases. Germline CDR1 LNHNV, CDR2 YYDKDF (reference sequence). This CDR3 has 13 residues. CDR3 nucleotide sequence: TGTGCCACCAGCAGAGATGGGCCGGTCCAGCAGTTCTTC. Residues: CATSRDGPVQQFF.

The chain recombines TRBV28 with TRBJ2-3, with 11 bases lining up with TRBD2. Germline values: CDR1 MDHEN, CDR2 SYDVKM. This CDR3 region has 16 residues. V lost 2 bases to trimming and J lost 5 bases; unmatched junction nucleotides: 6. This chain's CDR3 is CASSLVLAGGGDTQYF. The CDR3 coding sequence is TGTGCCAGCAGTTTAGTGCTAGCGGGAGGCGGAGATACGCAGTATTTT. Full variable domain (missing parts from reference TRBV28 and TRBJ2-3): DVKVTQSSRYLVKRTGEKVFLECVQDMDHENMFWYRQDPGLGLRLIYFSYDVKMKEKGDIPEGYSVSREKKERFSLILESASTNQTSMYLCASSLVLAGGGDTQYFGPGTRLTVL.

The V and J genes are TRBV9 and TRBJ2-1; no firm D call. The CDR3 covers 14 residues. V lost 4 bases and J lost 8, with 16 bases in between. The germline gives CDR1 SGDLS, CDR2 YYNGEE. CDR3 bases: TGTGCCAGCAGCCGCTACACCAGTAGGGATGAGCAGTTCTTC. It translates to CASSRYTSRDEQFF. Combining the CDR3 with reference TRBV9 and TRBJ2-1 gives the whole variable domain DSGVTQTPKHLITATGQRVTLRCSPRSGDLSVYWYQQSLDQGLQFLIQYYNGEERAKGNILERFSAQQFPDLHSELNLSSLELGDSALYFCASSRYTSRDEQFFGPGTRLTVL.

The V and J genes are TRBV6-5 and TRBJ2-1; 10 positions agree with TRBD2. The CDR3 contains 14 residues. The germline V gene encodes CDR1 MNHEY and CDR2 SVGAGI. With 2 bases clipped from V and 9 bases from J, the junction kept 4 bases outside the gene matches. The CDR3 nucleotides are TGTGCCAGCAGTTACAAGCGGGAGGGCCGTGAGCAGTTCTTC. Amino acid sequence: CASSYKREGREQFF.

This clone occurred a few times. CDR3 region: CASSLFRGGHSNQPQHF. In nucleotides, the CDR3 is TGTGCCAGCAGTTTGTTTCGAGGGGGACATAGCAATCAGCCCCAGCATTTT. The chain is built from TRBV28 and TRBJ1-5, with D perhaps matching TRBD1 (6 bases). V lost 3 bases to trimming and J lost 0 bases, with 15 bases between them. The CDR3 sequence is 17 residues long. The germline V gene encodes CDR1 MDHEN and CDR2 SYDVKM.

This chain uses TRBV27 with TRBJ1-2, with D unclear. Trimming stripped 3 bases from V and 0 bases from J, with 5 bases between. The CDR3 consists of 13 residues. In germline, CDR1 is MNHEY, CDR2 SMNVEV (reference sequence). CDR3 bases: TGTGCCAGCAGTTTTAATCCTAACTATGGCTACACCTTC. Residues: CASSFNPNYGYTF.

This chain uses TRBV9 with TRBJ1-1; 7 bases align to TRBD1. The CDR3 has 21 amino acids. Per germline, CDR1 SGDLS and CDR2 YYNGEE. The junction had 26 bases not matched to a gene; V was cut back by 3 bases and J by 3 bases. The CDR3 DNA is TGTGCCAGCAGCGCGTGGGAGAGGGTGCAGGGGGGATCTGGGTCGGACACTGAAGCTTTCTTT. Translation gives CASSAWERVQGGSGSDTEAFF.

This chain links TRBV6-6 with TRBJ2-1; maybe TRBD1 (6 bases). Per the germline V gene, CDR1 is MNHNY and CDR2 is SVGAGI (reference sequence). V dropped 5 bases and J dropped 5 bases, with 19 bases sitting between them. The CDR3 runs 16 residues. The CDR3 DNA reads TGTGCCAGCAGTAACTTTCCACCCGGGACAAACAATGAGCAGTTCTTC. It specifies CASSNFPPGTNNEQFF.